The subject of this entry is one T cell receptor beta chain. Its specificity is unknown. The data belong to a study of post-analysis software for immune sequencing data. Study at large: Relapsing-remitting, secondary progressive and progressive-relapsing multiple sclerosis courses were included.

CDR3 size: 15 residues. CDR1 ENHRY and CDR2 SYGVKD come from the germline V gene. V lost 2 bases and J lost 0, with 10 bases in between. Unique molecular identifiers featured in each of the TCR beta cDNA libraries. Input of about 0.95 to 11 million T cells yielded a few hundred thousand cDNA molecules. One entry per CDR3 protein, called by TCRdb with MiXCR from the PCR reads. The sample lists hundreds of thousands of distinct CDR3 sequences, approximately 59% seen once, with about 10% in the top ten. General study findings and limits: Roughly 5 TRBV segments occurring more often in patients than controls included TRBV5-6, TRBV5-1 and TRBV20-1. Samples prepared in the same batch strongly co-clustered by F measure. Controls' normalized Chao1 diversity significantly exceeded that of multiple sclerosis patients.

J is TRBJ1-1 and V is TRBV10-3, with no clear D. This TCR was sampled from a girl aged 2-10 years with multiple sclerosis. Sequences were obtained from blood. CDR3: CAISERQVMNTEAFF. The DNA for the CDR3 is TGTGCCATCAGTGAGCGCCAGGTTATGAACACTGAAGCTTTCTTT.